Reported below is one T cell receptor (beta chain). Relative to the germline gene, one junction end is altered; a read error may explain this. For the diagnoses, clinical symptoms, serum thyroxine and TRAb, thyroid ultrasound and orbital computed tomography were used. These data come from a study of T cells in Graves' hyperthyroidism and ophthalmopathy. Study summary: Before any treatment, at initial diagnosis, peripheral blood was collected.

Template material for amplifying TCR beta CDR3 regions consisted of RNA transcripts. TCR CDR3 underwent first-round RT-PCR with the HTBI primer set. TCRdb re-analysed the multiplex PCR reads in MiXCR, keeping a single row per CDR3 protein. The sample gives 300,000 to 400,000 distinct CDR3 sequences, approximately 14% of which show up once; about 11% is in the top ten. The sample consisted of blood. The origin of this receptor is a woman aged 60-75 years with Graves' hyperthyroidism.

DNA for the CDR3: TGTACCAGCAGTCCACTAGCGGTGTCCTACGAGCAGTACTTC. Protein: CTSSPLAVSYEQYF. This rearrangement joins TRBV27 to TRBJ2-7, with 8 bases that match TRBD2. In germline, CDR1 is MNHEY, CDR2 SMNVEV (reference sequence). This CDR3 has 14 amino acids.